Presented here are 3 T cell receptor beta chains from one specimen sequenced in a study of OX40 agonist ivuxolimab in advanced cancers. Profiling relied on immunoSEQ multiplex PCR, and the TCRdb table lists in-frame clones only, not all of them. Here the sample spans over 95,000 clones, about 91% being singletons. Here the sequenced sample was CD4+ or CD8+ T cells sorted from blood, taken in a trial of the OX40 agonist ivuxolimab. All receptors derive from an adult with an advanced solid tumor such as melanoma, head and neck, liver or kidney cancer.

This clone was recorded once. The chain uses TRBV6-1 and TRBJ1-4; TRBD1 aligns across 8 bases. CDR3 size: 13 residues. Germline CDR1 is MNHNS and CDR2 is SASEGT. With V trimmed by 5 bases and J by 8 bases, 4 bases remained unmatched. DNA of the CDR3: TGTGCCAGCAGTAGACAGGGGCTGGAAAAACTGTTTTTT. Its translation: CASSRQGLEKLFF.

The rearrangement joins TRBV2 to TRBJ2-5; D is perhaps TRBD2 (6 bases). The CDR3 loop spans 15 amino acids. Germline CDR1 and CDR2: SNHLY and FYNNEI. Trimming removed 3 bases from V and 0 bases from J, with 11 bases in between. In DNA, the CDR3 is TGTGCCAGCAGTGAGGGGGGTCGGTACCAAGAGACCCAGTACTTC. It translates to CASSEGGRYQETQYF.

This chain uses TRBV19 with TRBJ1-1; the D is unclear. Trimming left V 4 bases short and J 5 bases short, with 14 bases between. Germline lookup yields CDR1 LNHDA and CDR2 SQIVND (reference sequence). The CDR3 runs 14 residues. CDR3 sequence (DNA): TGTGCCAGTAGTAGATTAGACGGAACAACTGAAGCTTTCTTT. It is translated as CASSRLDGTTEAFF.